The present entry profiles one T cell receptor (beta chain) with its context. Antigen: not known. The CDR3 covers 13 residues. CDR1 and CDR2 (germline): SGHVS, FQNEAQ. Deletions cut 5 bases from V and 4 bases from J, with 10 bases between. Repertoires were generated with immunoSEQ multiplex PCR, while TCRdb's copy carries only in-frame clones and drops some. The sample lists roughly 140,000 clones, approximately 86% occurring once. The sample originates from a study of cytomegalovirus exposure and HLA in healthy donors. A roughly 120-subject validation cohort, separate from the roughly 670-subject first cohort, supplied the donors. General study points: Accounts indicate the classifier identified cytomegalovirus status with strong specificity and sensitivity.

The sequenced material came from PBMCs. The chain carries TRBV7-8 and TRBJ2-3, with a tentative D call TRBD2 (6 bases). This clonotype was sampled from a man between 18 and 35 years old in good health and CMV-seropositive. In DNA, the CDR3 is TGTGCCAGCAGCGCTACTAGCCCAGATACGCAGTATTTT. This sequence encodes CASSATSPDTQYF.